This entry describes one TCR beta chain. V was clipped by 0 bases and J by 16 bases, with 10 bases between them. Germline lookup yields CDR1 SGHTA and CDR2 FQGNSA. This CDR3 is 11 amino acids long. This entry is derived from a study of shared clonotypes between healthy human individuals. The overall study: Each donor's CD8 memory used one plate, CD8 naive two, each CD4 subset three.

The protocol was immunoSEQ multiplex PCR, while the TCRdb copy is restricted to in-frame clones and leaves out a portion. The profile shows under 2.5 million clones, 85% to 95% of them singletons. The sequencing sample was made of naive CD4+ T cells from PBMCs. As to subset: CD45RA+ positively selected. The receptor's source is a man younger than 35 in good health. Some clones in this sample may be carry-over from other donors' samples. V gene TRBV7-2 combines with J gene TRBJ1-3; the D gene is possibly TRBD1 (6 bases). The CDR3 DNA is TGTGCCAGCAGCTTAGCACAGGGTCTCTATTTT. Its translation: CASSLAQGLYF.